A selection of T cell receptor beta chains follows, all from one sample in a study of CXCR3-negative and CXCR3-positive naive CD8 T cells. TCRdb reprocessed the 5' RACE reads, with one entry per CDR3 protein and no DNA. The sample's table shows 6,500 to 10,000 distinct CDR3 sequences. The specimen was naive CXCR3+ CD8+ T cells from blood. These receptors were taken from a human donor in good health. Some clones in this sample may be carry-over from other donors' samples. The CDR3 runs from the conserved cysteine through the conserved F or W. Each record gives: J gene, clone size, V gene, CDR3 protein. The listing skips clone size in some rows; elsewhere it reads once, few, many or a size class.

j_call: TRBJ2-3; clone_size: -; v_call: TRBV4-3; cdr3_aa: CASSQDQLRGTDTQYF
j_call: TRBJ1-1; clone_size: medium-sized; v_call: TRBV5-4; cdr3_aa: CASSLAAGTANTEAFF
j_call: TRBJ2-3; clone_size: -; v_call: TRBV29-1; cdr3_aa: CSVSGTGITDTQYF
j_call: TRBJ2-1; clone_size: -; v_call: TRBV7-2; cdr3_aa: CASSTLAAAYNEQFF
j_call: TRBJ1-1; clone_size: -; v_call: TRBV5-1; cdr3_aa: CASSGQTGTEAFF
j_call: TRBJ2-1; clone_size: medium-sized; v_call: TRBV29-1; cdr3_aa: CSVASQGFGSQAYNEQFF
j_call: TRBJ2-5; clone_size: medium-sized; v_call: TRBV5-6; cdr3_aa: CASSLVERVGTQYF
j_call: TRBJ2-2; clone_size: -; v_call: TRBV29-1; cdr3_aa: CSVERLTGGNKGELFF
j_call: TRBJ1-1; clone_size: medium-sized; v_call: TRBV7-6; cdr3_aa: CASSLGAGTNTEAFF
j_call: TRBJ2-3; clone_size: -; v_call: TRBV29-1; cdr3_aa: CSVLGAHTDTQYF
j_call: TRBJ2-1; clone_size: -; v_call: TRBV11-3; cdr3_aa: CASSSRSGGSQQVYNEQFF
j_call: TRBJ1-1; clone_size: medium-sized; v_call: TRBV7-2; cdr3_aa: CASSMVPGWETNTEAFF
j_call: TRBJ2-1; clone_size: -; v_call: TRBV3-1; cdr3_aa: CASSPSDGGIEWNEQFF
j_call: TRBJ2-1; clone_size: -; v_call: TRBV10-3; cdr3_aa: CAISESGYNEQFF
j_call: TRBJ2-5; clone_size: -; v_call: TRBV5-1; cdr3_aa: CASSLYTPDQETQYF
j_call: TRBJ1-5; clone_size: -; v_call: TRBV27; cdr3_aa: CASSTTTGYGNQPQHF
j_call: TRBJ1-1; clone_size: -; v_call: TRBV29-1; cdr3_aa: CSAYQGPMNTEAFF
j_call: TRBJ2-7; clone_size: -; v_call: TRBV5-1; cdr3_aa: CASSFLVERGDEQYF
j_call: TRBJ2-7; clone_size: -; v_call: TRBV25-1; cdr3_aa: CASPGTGTYEQYF
j_call: TRBJ2-2; clone_size: medium-sized; v_call: TRBV14; cdr3_aa: CASSLIAGPNTGELFF
j_call: TRBJ1-1; clone_size: medium-sized; v_call: TRBV5-6; cdr3_aa: CASSWDILNTEAFF
j_call: TRBJ2-3; clone_size: -; v_call: TRBV11-2; cdr3_aa: CASSFHNPSIYPQYF
j_call: TRBJ2-3; clone_size: medium-sized; v_call: TRBV28; cdr3_aa: CASSIGTGDTDTQYF
j_call: TRBJ1-1; clone_size: -; v_call: TRBV20-1; cdr3_aa: CSASLGLQGRYTEAFF
j_call: TRBJ1-5; clone_size: medium-sized; v_call: TRBV12-3/TRBV12-4; cdr3_aa: CASSSSGQPQHF
j_call: TRBJ2-1; clone_size: -; v_call: TRBV5-1; cdr3_aa: CASSSDTYNEQFF
j_call: TRBJ2-5; clone_size: -; v_call: TRBV29-1; cdr3_aa: CSVEVEPSAQYF
j_call: TRBJ1-1; clone_size: medium-sized; v_call: TRBV28; cdr3_aa: CASSLVAESTEAFF
j_call: TRBJ1-1; clone_size: -; v_call: TRBV11-3; cdr3_aa: CASSFATNTEAFF
j_call: TRBJ1-1; clone_size: medium-sized; v_call: TRBV6-2/TRBV6-3; cdr3_aa: CASSRWAEAFF
j_call: TRBJ2-1; clone_size: medium-sized; v_call: TRBV5-1; cdr3_aa: CASSFGGGNEQFF
j_call: TRBJ2-7; clone_size: -; v_call: TRBV21-1; cdr3_aa: CASSKVYRAYEQYF
j_call: TRBJ2-1; clone_size: -; v_call: TRBV29-1; cdr3_aa: CSVDGPSSYNEQFF